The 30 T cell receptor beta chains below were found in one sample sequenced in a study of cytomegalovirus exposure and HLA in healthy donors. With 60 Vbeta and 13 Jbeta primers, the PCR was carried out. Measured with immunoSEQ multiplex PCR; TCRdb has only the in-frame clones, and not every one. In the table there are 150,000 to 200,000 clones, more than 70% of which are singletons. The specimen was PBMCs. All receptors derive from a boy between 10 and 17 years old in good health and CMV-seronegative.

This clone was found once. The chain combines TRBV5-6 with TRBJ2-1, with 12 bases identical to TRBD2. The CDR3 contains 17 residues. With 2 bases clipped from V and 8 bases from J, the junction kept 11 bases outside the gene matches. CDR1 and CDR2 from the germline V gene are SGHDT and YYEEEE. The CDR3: CASSFSLLRLAGDEQFF. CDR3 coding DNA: TGTGCCAGCAGCTTCTCCTTACTCCGACTAGCGGGGGATGAGCAGTTCTTC.

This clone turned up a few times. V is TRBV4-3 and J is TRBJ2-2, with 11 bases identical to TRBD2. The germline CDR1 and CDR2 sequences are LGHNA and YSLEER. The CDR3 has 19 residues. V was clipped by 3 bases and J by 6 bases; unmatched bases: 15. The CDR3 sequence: CASSHHVGSGGAKSGELFF. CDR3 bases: TGCGCCAGCAGCCACCACGTCGGTAGCGGGGGGGCCAAGTCCGGGGAGCTGTTTTTT.

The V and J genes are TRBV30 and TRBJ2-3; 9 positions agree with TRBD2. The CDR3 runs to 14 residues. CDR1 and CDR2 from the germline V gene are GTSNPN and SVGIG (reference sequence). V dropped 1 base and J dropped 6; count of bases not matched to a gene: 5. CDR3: CAWSALAGRDTQYF. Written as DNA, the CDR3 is TGTGCCTGGAGTGCCCTAGCGGGGAGGGATACGCAGTATTTT.

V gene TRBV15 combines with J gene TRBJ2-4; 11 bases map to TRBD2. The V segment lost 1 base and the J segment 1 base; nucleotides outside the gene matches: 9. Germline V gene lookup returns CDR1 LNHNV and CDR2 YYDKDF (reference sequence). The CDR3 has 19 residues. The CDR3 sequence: CATSRGKLLAGDAKNIQYF. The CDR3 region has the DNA TGTGCCACCAGCAGAGGGAAACTACTAGCGGGAGATGCCAAAAACATTCAGTACTTC.

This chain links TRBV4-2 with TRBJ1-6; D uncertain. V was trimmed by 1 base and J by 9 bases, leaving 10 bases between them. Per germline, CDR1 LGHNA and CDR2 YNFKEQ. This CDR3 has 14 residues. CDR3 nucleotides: TGTGCCAGCAGCCAAGTTGTTTCGGGTTCACCCCTCCACTTT. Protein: CASSQVVSGSPLHF.

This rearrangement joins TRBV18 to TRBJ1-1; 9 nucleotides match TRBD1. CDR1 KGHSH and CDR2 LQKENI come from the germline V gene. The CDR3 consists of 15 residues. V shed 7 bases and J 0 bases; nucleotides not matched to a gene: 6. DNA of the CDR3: TGTGCCAGCTTACAGGGGGCTCAGATGAACACTGAAGCTTTCTTT. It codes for CASLQGAQMNTEAFF.

Here the CDR3 DNA reads TGTGCCAGCAGACAGGGGGCGGGTACTGAAGCTTTCTTT. As protein: CASRQGAGTEAFF. The chain is built from TRBV6-4 and TRBJ1-1; 9 bases line up with TRBD1. The CDR3 has 13 residues. Per the germline V gene, CDR1 is MRHNA and CDR2 is SNTAGT. With 6 bases clipped from V and 5 bases from J, the junction kept 4 bases outside the gene matches.

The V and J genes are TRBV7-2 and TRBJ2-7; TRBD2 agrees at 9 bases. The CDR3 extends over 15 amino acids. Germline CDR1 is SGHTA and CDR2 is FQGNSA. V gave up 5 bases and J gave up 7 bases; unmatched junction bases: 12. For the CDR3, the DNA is TGTGCCAGCAGCCAAATAGCGGGAGCCGTCGCAGAGCAGTACTTC. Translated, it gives CASSQIAGAVAEQYF. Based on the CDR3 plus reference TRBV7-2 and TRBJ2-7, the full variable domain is GAGVSQSPSNKVTEKGKDVELRCDPISGHTALYWYRQSLGQGLEFLIYFQGNSAPDKSGLPSDRFSAERTGGSVSTLTIQRTQQEDSAVYLCASSQIAGAVAEQYFGPGTRLTVT.

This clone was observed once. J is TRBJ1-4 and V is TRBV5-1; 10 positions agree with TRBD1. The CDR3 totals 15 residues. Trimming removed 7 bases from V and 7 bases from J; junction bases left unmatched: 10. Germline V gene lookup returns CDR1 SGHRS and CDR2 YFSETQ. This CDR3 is CASRRTGGLSEKLFF. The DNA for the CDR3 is TGCGCCAGCCGAAGGACAGGGGGTCTTAGTGAAAAACTGTTTTTT. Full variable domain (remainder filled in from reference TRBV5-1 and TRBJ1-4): KAGVTQTPRYLIKTRGQQVTLSCSPISGHRSVSWYQQTPGQGLQFLFEYFSETQRNKGNFPGRFSGRQFSNSRSEMNVSTLELGDSALYLCASRRTGGLSEKLFFGSGTQLSVL.

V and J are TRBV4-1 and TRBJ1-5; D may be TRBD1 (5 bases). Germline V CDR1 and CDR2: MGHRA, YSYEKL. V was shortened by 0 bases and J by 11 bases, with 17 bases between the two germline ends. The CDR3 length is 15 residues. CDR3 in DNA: TGCGCCAGCAGCCAAGAGGAAAGGGGCGATCTGTCCCAGCATTTT. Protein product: CASSQEERGDLSQHF.

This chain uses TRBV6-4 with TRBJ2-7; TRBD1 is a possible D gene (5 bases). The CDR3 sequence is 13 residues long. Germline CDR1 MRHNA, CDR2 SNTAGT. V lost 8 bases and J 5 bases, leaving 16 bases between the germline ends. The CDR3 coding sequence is TGTGCCAGCGGCCTTCCCCAGGGCCACGAGCAGTACTTC. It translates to CASGLPQGHEQYF.

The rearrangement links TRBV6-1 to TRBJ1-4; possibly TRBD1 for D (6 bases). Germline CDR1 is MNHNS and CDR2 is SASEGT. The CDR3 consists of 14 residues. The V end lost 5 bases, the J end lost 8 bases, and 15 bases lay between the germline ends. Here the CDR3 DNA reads TGTGCCAGCAGTATCAGGGGATGGGGCGAAAAACTGTTTTTT. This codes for CASSIRGWGEKLFF.

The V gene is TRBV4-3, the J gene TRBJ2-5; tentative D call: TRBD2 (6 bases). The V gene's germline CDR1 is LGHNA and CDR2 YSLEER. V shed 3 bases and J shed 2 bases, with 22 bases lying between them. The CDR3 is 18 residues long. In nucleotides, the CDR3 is TGCGCCAGCAGCCAGTGGCGGGGCGGGGCGACTTTTCAAGAGACCCAGTACTTC. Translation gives CASSQWRGGATFQETQYF.

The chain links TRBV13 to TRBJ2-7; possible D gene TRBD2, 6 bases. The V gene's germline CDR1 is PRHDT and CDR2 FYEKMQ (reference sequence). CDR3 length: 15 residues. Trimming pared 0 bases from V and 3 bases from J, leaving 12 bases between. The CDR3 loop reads CASSLGGGIVYEQYF. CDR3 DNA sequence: TGTGCCAGCAGCTTAGGTGGCGGGATAGTCTACGAGCAGTACTTC.

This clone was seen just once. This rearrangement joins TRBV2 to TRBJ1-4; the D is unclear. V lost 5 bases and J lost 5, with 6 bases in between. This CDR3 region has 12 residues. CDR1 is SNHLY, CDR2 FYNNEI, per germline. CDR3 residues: CASSNINEKLFF. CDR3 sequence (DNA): TGTGCCAGCAGTAATATAAATGAAAAACTGTTTTTT.

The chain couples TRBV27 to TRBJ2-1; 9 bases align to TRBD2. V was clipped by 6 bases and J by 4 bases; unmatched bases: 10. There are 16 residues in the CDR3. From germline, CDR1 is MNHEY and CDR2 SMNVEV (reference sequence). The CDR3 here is CASRPPLAGGYNEQFF. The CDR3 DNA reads TGTGCCAGCAGGCCGCCTTTGGCGGGAGGGTACAATGAGCAGTTCTTC.

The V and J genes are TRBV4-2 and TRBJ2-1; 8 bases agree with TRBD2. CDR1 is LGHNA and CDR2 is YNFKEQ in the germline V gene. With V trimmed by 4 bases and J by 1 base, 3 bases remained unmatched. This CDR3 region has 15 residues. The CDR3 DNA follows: TGTGCCAGCAGCCTAGAGCGGGAGTCCTACAATGAGCAGTTCTTC. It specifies CASSLERESYNEQFF.

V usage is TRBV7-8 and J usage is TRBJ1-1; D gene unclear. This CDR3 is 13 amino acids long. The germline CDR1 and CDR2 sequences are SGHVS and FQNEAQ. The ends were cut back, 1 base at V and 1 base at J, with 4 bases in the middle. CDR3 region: CASSLGQNTEAFF. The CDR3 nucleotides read TGTGCCAGCAGCTTAGGTCAGAACACTGAAGCTTTCTTT.

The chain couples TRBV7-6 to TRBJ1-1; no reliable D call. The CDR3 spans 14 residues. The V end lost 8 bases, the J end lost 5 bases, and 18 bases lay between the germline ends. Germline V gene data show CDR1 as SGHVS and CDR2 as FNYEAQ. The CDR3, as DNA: TGTGCCAGCGGCTCTCTCGGCGGTAGGACTGAAGCTTTCTTT. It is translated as CASGSLGGRTEAFF. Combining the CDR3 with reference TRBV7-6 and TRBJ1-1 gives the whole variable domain GAGVSQSPRYKVTKRGQDVALRCDPISGHVSLYWYRQALGQGPEFLTYFNYEAQQDKSGLPNDRFSAERPEGSISTLTIQRTEQRDSAMYRCASGSLGGRTEAFFGQGTRLTVV.

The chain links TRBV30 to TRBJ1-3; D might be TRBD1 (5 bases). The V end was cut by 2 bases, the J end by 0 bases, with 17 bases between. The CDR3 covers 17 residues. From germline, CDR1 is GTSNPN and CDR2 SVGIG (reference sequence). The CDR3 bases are TGTGCCTGGAGTTCCATCGGGGACTCCGCCTCTGGAAACACCATATATTTT. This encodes CAWSSIGDSASGNTIYF.

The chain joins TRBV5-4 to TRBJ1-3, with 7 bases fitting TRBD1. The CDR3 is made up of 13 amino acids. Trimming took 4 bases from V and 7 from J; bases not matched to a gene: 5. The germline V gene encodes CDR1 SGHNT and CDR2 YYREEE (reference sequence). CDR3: CASSQDRVNTIYF. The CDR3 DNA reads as TGTGCCAGCAGCCAAGACAGGGTTAACACCATATATTTT.

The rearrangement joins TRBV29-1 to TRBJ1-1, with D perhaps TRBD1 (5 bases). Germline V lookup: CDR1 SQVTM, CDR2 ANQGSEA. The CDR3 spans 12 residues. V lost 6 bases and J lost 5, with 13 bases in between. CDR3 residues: CSVSGWGTEAFF. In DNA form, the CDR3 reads TGCAGCGTCTCAGGGTGGGGAACTGAAGCTTTCTTT.

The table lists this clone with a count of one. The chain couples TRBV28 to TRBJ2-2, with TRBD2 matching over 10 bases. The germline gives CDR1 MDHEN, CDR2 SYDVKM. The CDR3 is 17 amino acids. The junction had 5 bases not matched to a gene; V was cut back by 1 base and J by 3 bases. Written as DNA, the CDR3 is TGTGCCAGCAGTTTATCCGGGCTAGCGGGAGACACCGGGGAGCTGTTTTTT. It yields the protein CASSLSGLAGDTGELFF.

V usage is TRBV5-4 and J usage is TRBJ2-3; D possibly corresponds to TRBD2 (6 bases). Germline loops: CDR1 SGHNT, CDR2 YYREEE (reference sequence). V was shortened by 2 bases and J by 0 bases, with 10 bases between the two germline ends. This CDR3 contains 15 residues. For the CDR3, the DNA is TGTGCCAGCAGCTTTGCAGGGACTAGCACAGATACGCAGTATTTT. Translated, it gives CASSFAGTSTDTQYF.

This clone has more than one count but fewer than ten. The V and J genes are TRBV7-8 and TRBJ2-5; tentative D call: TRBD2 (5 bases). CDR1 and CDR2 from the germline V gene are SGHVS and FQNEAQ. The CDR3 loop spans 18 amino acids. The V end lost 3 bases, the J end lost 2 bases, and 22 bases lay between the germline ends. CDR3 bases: TGTGCCAGCAGCTTCCTCTTCCAGCTTCGACCGGGGCAAGAGACCCAGTACTTC. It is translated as CASSFLFQLRPGQETQYF.

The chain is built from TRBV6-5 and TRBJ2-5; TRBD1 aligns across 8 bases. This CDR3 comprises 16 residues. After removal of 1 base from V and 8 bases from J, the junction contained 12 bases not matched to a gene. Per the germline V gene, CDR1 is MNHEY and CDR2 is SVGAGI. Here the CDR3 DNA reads TGTGCCAGCAGTTACTACCCGAGGACAGGACAGGGTACCCAGTACTTC. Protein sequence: CASSYYPRTGQGTQYF.

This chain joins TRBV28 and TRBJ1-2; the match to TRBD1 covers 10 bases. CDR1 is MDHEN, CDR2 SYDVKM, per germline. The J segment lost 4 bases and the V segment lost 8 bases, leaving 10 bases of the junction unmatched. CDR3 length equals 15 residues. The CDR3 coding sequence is TGTGCCAGCGGTCTAGGGGGACAGGGGACCTATGGCTACACCTTC. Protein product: CASGLGGQGTYGYTF.

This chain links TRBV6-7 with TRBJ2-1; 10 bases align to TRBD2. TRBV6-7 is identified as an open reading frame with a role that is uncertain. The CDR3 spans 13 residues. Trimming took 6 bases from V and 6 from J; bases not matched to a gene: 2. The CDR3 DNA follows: TGTGCCAGCAGGCCTAGCGGGGGCAATGAGCAGTTCTTC. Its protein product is CASRPSGGNEQFF.

CDR3 bases: TGTGCCACCAGCGGGGGGGGCTCTGGCTACACCTTC. This encodes CATSGGGSGYTF. V is TRBV15 and J is TRBJ1-2, with D tentatively TRBD1 (6 bases). The CDR3 is made up of 12 amino acids. Germline CDR1 is LNHNV and CDR2 is YYDKDF (reference sequence). Between the trimmed V and J ends, which lost 5 bases and 7 bases, there was a span of 11 bases.

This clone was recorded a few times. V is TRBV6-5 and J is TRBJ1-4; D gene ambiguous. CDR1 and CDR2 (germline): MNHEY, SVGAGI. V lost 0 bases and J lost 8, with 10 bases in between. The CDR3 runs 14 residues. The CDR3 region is CASSYSREGEKLFF. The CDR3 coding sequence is TGTGCCAGCAGTTACTCCCGGGAAGGGGAAAAACTGTTTTTT.